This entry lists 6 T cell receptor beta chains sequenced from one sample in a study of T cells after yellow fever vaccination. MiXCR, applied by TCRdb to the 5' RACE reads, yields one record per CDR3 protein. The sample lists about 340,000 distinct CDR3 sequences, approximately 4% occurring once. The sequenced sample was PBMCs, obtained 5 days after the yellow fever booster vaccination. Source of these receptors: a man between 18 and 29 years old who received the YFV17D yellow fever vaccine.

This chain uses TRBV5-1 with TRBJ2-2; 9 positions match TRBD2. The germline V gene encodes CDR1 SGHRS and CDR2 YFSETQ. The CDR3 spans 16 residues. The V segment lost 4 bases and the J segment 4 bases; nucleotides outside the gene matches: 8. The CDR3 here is CASSMRGGQGTGELFF. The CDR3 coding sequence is TGCGCCAGCAGCATGCGGGGGGGCCAGGGCACCGGGGAGCTGTTTTTT.

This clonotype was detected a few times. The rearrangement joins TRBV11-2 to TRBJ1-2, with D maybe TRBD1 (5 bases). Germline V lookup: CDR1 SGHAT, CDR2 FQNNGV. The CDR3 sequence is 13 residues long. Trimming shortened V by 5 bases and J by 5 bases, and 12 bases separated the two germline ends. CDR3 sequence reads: CASSATDRYGYTF. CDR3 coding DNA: TGTGCCAGCAGCGCAACCGACAGATATGGCTACACCTTC.

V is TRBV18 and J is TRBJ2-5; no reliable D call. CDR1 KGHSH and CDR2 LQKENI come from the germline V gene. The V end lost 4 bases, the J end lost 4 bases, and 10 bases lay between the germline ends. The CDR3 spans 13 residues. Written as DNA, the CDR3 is TGTGCCAGCTCACGCTCCTGGGGAGAGACCCAGTACTTC. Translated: CASSRSWGETQYF.

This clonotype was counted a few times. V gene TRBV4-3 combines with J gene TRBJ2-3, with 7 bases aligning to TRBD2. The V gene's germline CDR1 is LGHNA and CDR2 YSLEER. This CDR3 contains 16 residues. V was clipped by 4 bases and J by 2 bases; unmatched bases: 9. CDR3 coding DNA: TGCGCCAGCAGCCCTCGCGGGGGTGTCGTCACAGATACGCAGTATTTT. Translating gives CASSPRGGVVTDTQYF.

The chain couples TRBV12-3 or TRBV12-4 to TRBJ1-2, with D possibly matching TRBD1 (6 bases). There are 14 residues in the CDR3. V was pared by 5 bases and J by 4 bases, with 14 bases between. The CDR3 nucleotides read TGTGCCAGCAGTAGGGGGGTGTTCGGCTATGGCTACACCTTC. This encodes CASSRGVFGYGYTF.

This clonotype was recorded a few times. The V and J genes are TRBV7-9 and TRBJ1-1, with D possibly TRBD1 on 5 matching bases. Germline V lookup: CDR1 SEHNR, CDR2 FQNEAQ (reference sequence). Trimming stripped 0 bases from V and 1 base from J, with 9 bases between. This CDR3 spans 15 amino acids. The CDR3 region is CASSLAAGKNTEAFF. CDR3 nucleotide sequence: TGTGCCAGCAGCTTAGCGGCAGGGAAGAACACTGAAGCTTTCTTT.